Each of the 17 T cell receptor beta chains below was sequenced from the same sample in a study of T cells in tumors after PD-1 blockade. Clones were read by immunoSEQ multiplex PCR, and TCRdb kept only the in-frame ones, dropping some. The sample gives 54,000 or so clones, over 75% of which show up once; 10% to 15% is in the top ten. The input for sequencing was PBMCs, taken before anti-PD-1 treatment. All receptors come from a human donor with basal cell carcinoma.

This clone was observed a handful of times. The chain recombines TRBV4-2 with TRBJ2-7; perhaps TRBD2 as D (5 bases). Per the germline V gene, CDR1 is LGHNA and CDR2 is YNFKEQ. V dropped 1 base and J dropped 6 bases, with 10 bases sitting between them. The CDR3 is 13 amino acids. As DNA, the CDR3 is TGTGCCAGCAGCCAAGGTACGGGATTCGAGCAGTACTTC. This sequence encodes CASSQGTGFEQYF.

The chain is built from TRBV5-1 and TRBJ2-1; a weak D match, TRBD2 (6 bases). Trimming stripped 4 bases from V and 9 bases from J, with 20 bases between. This CDR3 spans 15 amino acids. Germline values: CDR1 SGHRS, CDR2 YFSETQ. The CDR3 nucleotides read TGCGCCAGCAGCCTCCGGACTACAGCGTTAGGTGAGCAGTTCTTC. Amino acids: CASSLRTTALGEQFF.

This clone was counted a single time. The rearrangement joins TRBV7-3 to TRBJ2-3; D is undetermined. The germline V gene encodes CDR1 SGHTA and CDR2 FQGTGA. Trimming cost V 1 base and J 4 bases, with 6 bases left between them. This CDR3 is built from 13 residues. The CDR3 DNA is TGTGCCAGCAGCTTAAACCCAGCAGATACGCAGTATTTT. Translating it yields CASSLNPADTQYF.

This clone was seen repeatedly, ten times or more. The V and J genes are TRBV5-5 and TRBJ2-3; 9 bases are shared with TRBD2. CDR1 and CDR2 from the germline V gene are SGHKS and YYEKEE (reference sequence). Trimming took 5 bases from V and 1 from J; bases not matched to a gene: 5. This CDR3 has 15 residues. The DNA for the CDR3 is TGTGCCAGCAGTTTTAGCGGGGGCCGCACAGATACGCAGTATTTT. Amino acid sequence: CASSFSGGRTDTQYF.

The CDR3 sequence: CASSQGFSYTF. CDR3 nucleotide sequence: TGTGCCAGCAGTCAGGGTTTTAGCTACACCTTC. The V and J genes are TRBV6-5 and TRBJ1-2; weak D call: TRBD1 (5 bases). CDR1 is MNHEY and CDR2 is SVGAGI in the germline V gene. V was pared by 5 bases and J by 9 bases, with 10 bases between. This CDR3 is 11 amino acids long.

V is TRBV7-9 and J is TRBJ2-4, with TRBD1 matching 7 bases. Per germline, CDR1 SEHNR and CDR2 FQNEAQ (reference sequence). The CDR3 contains 13 residues. Losses at the gene ends were 4 bases for V and 6 bases for J; bases not matched to a gene: 3. The CDR3 DNA reads TGTGCCAGCAGCTCCCGGGACAGAAACATTCAGTACTTC. It translates to CASSSRDRNIQYF.

CDR3 coding DNA: TGTGCCAGCAGTTTGAAAGGGCCCGGAAACACCATATATTTT. It translates to CASSLKGPGNTIYF. The V gene is TRBV27, the J gene TRBJ1-3, with D unclear. Trimming cost V 3 bases and J 4 bases, with 10 bases left between them. The CDR3 has 14 amino acids. Germline lookup yields CDR1 MNHEY and CDR2 SMNVEV (reference sequence).

The chain has TRBV5-1 and TRBJ1-4, with TRBD1 matching over 9 bases. The CDR3 covers 15 residues. Germline lookup yields CDR1 SGHRS and CDR2 YFSETQ. Germline trimming cut 4 bases from V and 8 bases from J; bases unmatched to any gene: 9. In nucleotides, the CDR3 is TGCGCCAGCAGCCGGTCCGGGACAGGGCGAGAAAAACTGTTTTTT. It encodes CASSRSGTGREKLFF.

This clone was seen a handful of times. The V and J genes are TRBV4-1 and TRBJ1-5; 7 positions agree with TRBD1. Germline V gene data show CDR1 as MGHRA and CDR2 as YSYEKL. The CDR3 totals 17 residues. J gave up 0 bases and V 6 bases, and 11 bases lay outside the gene matches. The CDR3 region has the DNA TGCGCCAGCAGTTCTCCGGGACAGACTCTTAGCAATCAGCCCCAGCATTTT. The encoded protein is CASSSPGQTLSNQPQHF.

The gene calls are TRBV9 and TRBJ2-1, with a tentative D call TRBD2 (6 bases). This CDR3 has 15 amino acids. The germline V gene encodes CDR1 SGDLS and CDR2 YYNGEE. Trimming removed 0 bases at V and 7 bases at J, with 14 bases between. In DNA, the CDR3 is TGTGCCAGCAGCGTAGGTGGGTCGGGGGATAATGAGCAGTTCTTC. Translated, it gives CASSVGGSGDNEQFF.

The rearrangement joins TRBV27 to TRBJ1-6; 8 bases are shared with TRBD1. CDR1 is MNHEY, CDR2 SMNVEV, per germline (reference sequence). The ends lost 1 base at V and 7 bases at J; junction bases unmatched: 9. The CDR3 spans 17 residues. This CDR3 reads CASSLWGDRGYNSPLHF. The DNA of the CDR3 is TGTGCCAGCAGTTTATGGGGAGACAGGGGATACAATTCACCCCTCCACTTT.

V is TRBV6-5 and J is TRBJ2-7; 8 bases align to TRBD1. With 0 bases clipped from V and 5 bases from J, the junction kept 9 bases outside the gene matches. This CDR3 spans 16 amino acids. Germline values: CDR1 MNHEY, CDR2 SVGAGI. The CDR3: CASSYSSRGRVNEQYF. The DNA for the CDR3 is TGTGCCAGCAGTTACTCGAGCAGGGGGCGCGTCAACGAGCAGTACTTC.

This sequence joins TRBV9 and TRBJ1-6; 7 bases fit TRBD1. V trimming: 0 bases; J trimming: 0 bases; junction bases outside the gene matches: 9. This CDR3 is built from 19 residues. Per the germline V gene, CDR1 is SGDLS and CDR2 is YYNGEE. The CDR3 DNA sequence: TGTGCCAGCAGCGTAGGACAGGGAAGGGGGAGCTCCTATAATTCACCCCTCCACTTT. Amino acid sequence: CASSVGQGRGSSYNSPLHF. Full variable domain (rest looked up from reference TRBV9 and TRBJ1-6): DSGVTQTPKHLITATGQRVTLRCSPRSGDLSVYWYQQSLDQGLQFLIQYYNGEERAKGNILERFSAQQFPDLHSELNLSSLELGDSALYFCASSVGQGRGSSYNSPLHFGNGTRLTVT.

This clone was picked up a small number of times. This rearrangement joins TRBV4-1 to TRBJ2-1, with 7 positions matching TRBD2. V shed 0 bases and J 8 bases; nucleotides not matched to a gene: 10. In germline, CDR1 is MGHRA, CDR2 YSYEKL. The CDR3 sequence is 16 residues long. This chain's CDR3 is CASSQESDQSGDEQFF. The CDR3 DNA follows: TGCGCCAGCAGCCAAGAATCCGACCAAAGCGGGGATGAGCAGTTCTTC.

This clone has just one count. The V gene is TRBV29-1, the J gene TRBJ1-2; tentative D call: TRBD1 (5 bases). Germline lookup yields CDR1 SQVTM and CDR2 ANQGSEA. Trimming left V 5 bases short and J 2 bases short, with 21 bases between. The CDR3 has 16 residues. CDR3 coding DNA: TGCAGCGTTAAGTCGCGTCAGGGTCCATTGAACTATGGCTACACCTTC. Protein sequence: CSVKSRQGPLNYGYTF.

This clone appeared a few times. The chain is built from TRBV30 and TRBJ2-1; 8 nucleotides line up with TRBD2. The CDR3 is 14 amino acids. The trim removed 3 bases at V and 7 bases at J, leaving 8 bases unmatched. Germline-derived CDR1 and CDR2 are GTSNPN and SVGIG (reference sequence). The CDR3 nucleotides are TGTGCCTGGAGAGTTCGGGGGGGCCTGAATGAGCAGTTCTTC. This gives the protein CAWRVRGGLNEQFF.

This clone has just a few counts. CDR3 amino acids: CASSPGRRQPQHF. Written as DNA, the CDR3 is TGTGCCAGCAGTCCGGGGAGGCGGCAGCCCCAGCATTTT. This sequence joins TRBV6-5 and TRBJ1-5, with D hard to call. V lost 5 bases to trimming and J lost 7 bases, with 12 bases between them. This CDR3 has 13 residues. Looked up from germline, CDR1 is MNHEY and CDR2 is SVGAGI.